The 6 T cell receptor beta chains listed next were all sequenced from one sample in a study of blood T cell dynamics during melanoma immunotherapy. Some clones are missing from TCRdb's copy, which holds only in-frame ones; the method was immunoSEQ multiplex PCR. The sample includes around 11,000 clones, roughly 83% of them seen just once. The time point was: pre-treatment baseline. The sequences come from blood, collected from a patient treated with checkpoint blockade. The receptors derive from a human donor with melanoma.

The chain carries TRBV5-8 and TRBJ2-7; no reliable D call. CDR3 length: 13 amino acids. The germline CDR1 and CDR2 sequences are SGHTS and YDEGEE. Deletions cut 0 bases from V and 4 bases from J, with 8 bases between. The CDR3 is CASSLATAYEQYF. The CDR3 DNA follows: TGTGCCAGCAGCTTGGCTACAGCTTACGAGCAGTACTTC.

The chain recombines TRBV11-3 with TRBJ2-1; perhaps TRBD2 as D (5 bases). The germline V and J ends were trimmed by 3 bases and 5 bases, with 11 bases remaining between them. This CDR3 has 14 residues. Germline-derived CDR1 and CDR2 are SGHNT and YENEEA. The CDR3 loop reads CASSFGGFDNEQFF. CDR3 bases: TGTGCCAGCAGCTTCGGCGGGTTCGACAATGAGCAGTTCTTC.

The rearrangement links TRBV7-1 to TRBJ1-2; 7 bases are shared with TRBD1. TRBV7-1 is an open reading frame whose function is uncertain. Germline trimming cut 5 bases from V and 6 bases from J; bases unmatched to any gene: 9. The CDR3 has 14 amino acids. The CDR3 loop reads CASSTSLGGDGYTF. CDR3 nucleotide sequence: TGTGCCAGCAGCACTTCCCTAGGGGGCGATGGCTACACCTTC.

The chain employs TRBV29-1 and TRBJ1-1; D is perhaps TRBD1 (5 bases). V dropped 3 bases and J dropped 5 bases, with 16 bases sitting between them. This CDR3 has 14 amino acids. The germline gives CDR1 SQVTM, CDR2 ANQGSEA. The CDR3 loop reads CSVERSGGTTEAFF. As DNA, the CDR3 is TGCAGCGTTGAGCGGTCCGGGGGGACTACTGAAGCTTTCTTT.

On this clone: The junction departs from germline at one end; a sequencing error may be responsible. This chain links TRBV16 with TRBJ2-2; the D gene could be TRBD1 or TRBD2 (5 bases each). CDR3 length: 13 residues. Germline CDR1 KGHSY, CDR2 FQNENV. The CDR3 nucleotides read TGTGCCAGCAGCCCCACAGGCGCCGGGGAGCTGCTTTTT. Its protein product is CASSPTGAGELLF. Based on the CDR3 plus reference TRBV16 and TRBJ2-2, the full variable domain is GEEVAQTPKHLVRGEGQKAKLYCAPIKGHSYVFWYQQVLKNEFKFLISFQNENVFDETGMPKERFSAKCLPNSPCSLEIQATKLEDSAVYFCASSPTGAGELLFGEGSRLTVL.

DNA for the CDR3: TGTGCCAGCAGCAAATGGGGGGCCCACTACTACAATGAGCAGTTCTTC. This encodes CASSKWGAHYYNEQFF. The chain joins TRBV21-1 to TRBJ2-1. TRBV21-1 is given as a pseudogene. CDR3 length: 16 amino acids.